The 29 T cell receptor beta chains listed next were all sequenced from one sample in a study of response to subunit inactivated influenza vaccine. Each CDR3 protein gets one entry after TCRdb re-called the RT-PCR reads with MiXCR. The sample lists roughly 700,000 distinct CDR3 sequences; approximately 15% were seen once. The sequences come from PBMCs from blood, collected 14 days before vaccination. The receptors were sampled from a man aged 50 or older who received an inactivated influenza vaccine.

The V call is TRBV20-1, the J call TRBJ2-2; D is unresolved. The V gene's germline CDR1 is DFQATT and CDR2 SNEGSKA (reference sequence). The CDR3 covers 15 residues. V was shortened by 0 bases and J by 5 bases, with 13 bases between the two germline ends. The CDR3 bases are TGCAGTGCTAGAGATTTCGGTGATCCTACCGGGGAGCTGTTTTTT. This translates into CSARDFGDPTGELFF.

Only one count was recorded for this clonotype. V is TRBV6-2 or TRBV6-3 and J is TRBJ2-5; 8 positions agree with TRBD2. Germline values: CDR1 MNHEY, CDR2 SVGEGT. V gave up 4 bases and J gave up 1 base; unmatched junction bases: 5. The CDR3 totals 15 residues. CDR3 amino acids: CASSLGSGIQETQYF. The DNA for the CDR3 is TGTGCCAGCAGTTTAGGTAGCGGGATCCAAGAGACCCAGTACTTC.

The CDR3 region is CASTRGGLGGYTF. Written as DNA, the CDR3 is TGTGCCAGCACCCGTGGGGGCCTAGGGGGCTACACCTTC. This rearrangement joins TRBV25-1 to TRBJ1-2, with D maybe TRBD1 (6 bases). This CDR3 is built from 13 residues. Trimming took 7 bases from V and 8 from J, leaving 17 bases between them. Per the germline V gene, CDR1 is MGHDK and CDR2 is SYGVNS.

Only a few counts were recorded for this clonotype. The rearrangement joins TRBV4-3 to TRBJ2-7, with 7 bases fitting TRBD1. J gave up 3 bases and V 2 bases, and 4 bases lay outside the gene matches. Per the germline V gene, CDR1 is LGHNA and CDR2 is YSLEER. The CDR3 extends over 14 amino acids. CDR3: CASSQRDSDYEQYF. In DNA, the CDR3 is TGCGCCAGCAGCCAACGGGACAGCGACTACGAGCAGTACTTC.

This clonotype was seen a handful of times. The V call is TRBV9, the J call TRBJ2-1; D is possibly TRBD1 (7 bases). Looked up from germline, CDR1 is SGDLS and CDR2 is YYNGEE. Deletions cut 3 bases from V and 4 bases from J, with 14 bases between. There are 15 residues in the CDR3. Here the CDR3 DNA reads TGTGCCAGCAGCGAGAGGGGGGACAGATACAATGAGCAGTTCTTC. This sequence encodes CASSERGDRYNEQFF.

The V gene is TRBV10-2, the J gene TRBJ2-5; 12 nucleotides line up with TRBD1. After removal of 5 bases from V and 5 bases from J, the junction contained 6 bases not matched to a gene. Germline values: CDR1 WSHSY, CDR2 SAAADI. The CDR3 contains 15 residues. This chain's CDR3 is CASSWDRGLRETQYF. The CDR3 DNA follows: TGCGCCAGCAGTTGGGACAGGGGGCTCCGGGAGACCCAGTACTTC.

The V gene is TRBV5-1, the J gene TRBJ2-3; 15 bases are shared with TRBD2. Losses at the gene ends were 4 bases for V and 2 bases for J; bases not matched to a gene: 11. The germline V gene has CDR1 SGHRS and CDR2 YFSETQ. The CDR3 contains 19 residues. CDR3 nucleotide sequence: TGCGCCAGCAGCAGCGGGACTAGCGGGGGGCATTCCTTCACAGATACGCAGTATTTT. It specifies CASSSGTSGGHSFTDTQYF.

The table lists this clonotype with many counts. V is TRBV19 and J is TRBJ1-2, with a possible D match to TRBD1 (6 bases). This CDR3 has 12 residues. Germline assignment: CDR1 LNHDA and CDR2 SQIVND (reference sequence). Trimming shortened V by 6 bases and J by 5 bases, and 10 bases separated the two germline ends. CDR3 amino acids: CASRRQGYGYTF. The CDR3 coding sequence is TGTGCCAGTAGGCGTCAGGGGTATGGCTACACCTTC.

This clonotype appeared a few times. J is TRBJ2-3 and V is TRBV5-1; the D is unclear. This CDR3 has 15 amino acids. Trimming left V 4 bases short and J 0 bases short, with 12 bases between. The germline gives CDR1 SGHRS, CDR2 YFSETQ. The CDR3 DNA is TGCGCCAGCAGCCGGACGGAACCTAGCACAGATACGCAGTATTTT. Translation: CASSRTEPSTDTQYF.

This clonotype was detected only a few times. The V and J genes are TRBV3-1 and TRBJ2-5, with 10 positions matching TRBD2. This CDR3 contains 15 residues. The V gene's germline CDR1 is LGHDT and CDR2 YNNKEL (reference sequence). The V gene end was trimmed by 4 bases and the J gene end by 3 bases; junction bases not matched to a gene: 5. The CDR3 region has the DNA TGTGCCAGCAGCCGATGGAGCGGGGGGGAAGAGACCCAGTACTTC. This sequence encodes CASSRWSGGEETQYF.

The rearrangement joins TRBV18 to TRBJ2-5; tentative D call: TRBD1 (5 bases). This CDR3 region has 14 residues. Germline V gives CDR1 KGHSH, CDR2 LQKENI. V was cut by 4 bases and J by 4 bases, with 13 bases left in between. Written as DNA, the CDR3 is TGTGCCAGCTCACTCCATGTGCAGGGAGAGACCCAGTACTTC. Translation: CASSLHVQGETQYF.

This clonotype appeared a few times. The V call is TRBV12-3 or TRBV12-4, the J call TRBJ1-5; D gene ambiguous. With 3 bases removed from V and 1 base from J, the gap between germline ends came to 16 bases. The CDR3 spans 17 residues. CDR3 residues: CASSFSPISSSNQPQHF. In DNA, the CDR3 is TGTGCCAGCAGTTTTTCCCCCATCTCGTCGAGCAATCAGCCCCAGCATTTT.

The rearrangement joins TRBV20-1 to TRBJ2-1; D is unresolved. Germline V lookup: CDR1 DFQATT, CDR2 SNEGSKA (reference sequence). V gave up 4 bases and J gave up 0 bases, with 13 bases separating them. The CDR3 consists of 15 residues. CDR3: CSAKNRVSSYNEQFF. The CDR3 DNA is TGCAGTGCTAAGAACCGAGTGAGCTCCTACAATGAGCAGTTCTTC.

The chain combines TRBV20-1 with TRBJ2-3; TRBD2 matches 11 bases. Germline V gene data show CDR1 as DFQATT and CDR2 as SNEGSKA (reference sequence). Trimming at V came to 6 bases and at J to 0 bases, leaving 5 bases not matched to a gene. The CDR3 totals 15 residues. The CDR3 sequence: CSATTSGGSTDTQYF. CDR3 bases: TGCAGTGCCACAACTAGCGGGGGAAGCACAGATACGCAGTATTTT.

CDR3 residues: CASSPAASGGYNEQFF. The CDR3 DNA sequence: TGCGCCAGCAGCCCGGCGGCTAGCGGGGGGTACAATGAGCAGTTCTTC. The chain uses TRBV5-1 and TRBJ2-1; 11 bases line up with TRBD2. Germline V gene data show CDR1 as SGHRS and CDR2 as YFSETQ. The CDR3 consists of 16 residues. V was clipped by 4 bases and J by 4 bases; unmatched bases: 7.

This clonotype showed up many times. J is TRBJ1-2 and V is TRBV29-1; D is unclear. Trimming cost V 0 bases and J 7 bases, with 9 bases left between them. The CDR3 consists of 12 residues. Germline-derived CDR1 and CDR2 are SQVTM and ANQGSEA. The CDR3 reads CSVEDKVGGYTF. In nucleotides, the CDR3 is TGCAGCGTTGAAGATAAAGTCGGTGGCTACACCTTC.

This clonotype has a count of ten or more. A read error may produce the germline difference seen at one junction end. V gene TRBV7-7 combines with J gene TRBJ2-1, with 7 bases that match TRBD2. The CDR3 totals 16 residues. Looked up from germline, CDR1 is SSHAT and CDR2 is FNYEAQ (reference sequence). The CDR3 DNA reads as TGTGCTAGCAGCTTAGGCGGGAGTTCTCCCTACAATGAGCAGTTCTTC. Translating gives CASSLGGSSPYNEQFF.

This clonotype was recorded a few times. The CDR3 protein is CASSLDAEIRFF. The CDR3 nucleotides read TGTGCCAGCAGCTTAGATGCTGAAATACGGTTCTTC. The chain combines TRBV7-9 with TRBJ2-1; D ambiguous. With 1 base removed from V and 15 bases from J, the gap between germline ends came to 13 bases. Germline-derived CDR1 and CDR2 are SEHNR and FQNEAQ (reference sequence). The CDR3 has 12 residues.

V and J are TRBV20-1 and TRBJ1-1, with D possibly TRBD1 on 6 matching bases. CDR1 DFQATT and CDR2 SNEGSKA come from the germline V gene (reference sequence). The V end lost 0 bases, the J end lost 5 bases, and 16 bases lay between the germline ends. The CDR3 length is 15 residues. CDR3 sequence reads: CSARDSRGRRTEAFF. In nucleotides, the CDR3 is TGCAGTGCTAGAGATAGTAGGGGGAGGAGGACTGAAGCTTTCTTT.

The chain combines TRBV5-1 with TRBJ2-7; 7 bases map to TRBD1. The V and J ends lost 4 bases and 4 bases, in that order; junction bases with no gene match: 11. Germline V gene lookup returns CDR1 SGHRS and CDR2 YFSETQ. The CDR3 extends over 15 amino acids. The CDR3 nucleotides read TGCGCCAGCAGCCCGGTGACAGGGTCGCCATACGAGCAGTACTTC. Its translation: CASSPVTGSPYEQYF.

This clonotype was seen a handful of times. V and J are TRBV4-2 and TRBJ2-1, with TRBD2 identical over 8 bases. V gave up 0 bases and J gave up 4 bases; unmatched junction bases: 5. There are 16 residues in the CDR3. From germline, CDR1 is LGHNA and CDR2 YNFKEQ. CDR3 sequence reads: CASSQDPGGIYNEQFF. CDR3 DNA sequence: TGTGCCAGCAGCCAAGATCCGGGAGGGATTTACAATGAGCAGTTCTTC.

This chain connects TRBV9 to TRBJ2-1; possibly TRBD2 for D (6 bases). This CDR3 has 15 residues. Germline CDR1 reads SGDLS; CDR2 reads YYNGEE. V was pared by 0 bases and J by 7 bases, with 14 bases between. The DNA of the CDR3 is TGTGCCAGCAGCGTAGAAGGCACTAGCACTAATGAGCAGTTCTTC. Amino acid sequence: CASSVEGTSTNEQFF. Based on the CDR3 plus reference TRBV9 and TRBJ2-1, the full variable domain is DSGVTQTPKHLITATGQRVTLRCSPRSGDLSVYWYQQSLDQGLQFLIQYYNGEERAKGNILERFSAQQFPDLHSELNLSSLELGDSALYFCASSVEGTSTNEQFFGPGTRLTVL.

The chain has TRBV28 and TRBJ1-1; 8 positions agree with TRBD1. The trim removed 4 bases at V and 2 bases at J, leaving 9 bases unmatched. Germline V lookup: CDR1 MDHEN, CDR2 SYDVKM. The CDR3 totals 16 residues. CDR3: CASSYPWTGRNTEAFF. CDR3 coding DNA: TGTGCCAGCAGTTACCCCTGGACAGGGAGAAACACTGAAGCTTTCTTT.

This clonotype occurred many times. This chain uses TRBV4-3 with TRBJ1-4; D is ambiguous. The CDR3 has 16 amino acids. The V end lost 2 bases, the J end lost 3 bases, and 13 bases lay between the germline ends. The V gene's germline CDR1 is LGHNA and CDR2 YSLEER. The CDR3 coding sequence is TGCGCCAGCAGCCAATCACTTCCTGGAGCTAATGAAAAACTGTTTTTT. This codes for CASSQSLPGANEKLFF.

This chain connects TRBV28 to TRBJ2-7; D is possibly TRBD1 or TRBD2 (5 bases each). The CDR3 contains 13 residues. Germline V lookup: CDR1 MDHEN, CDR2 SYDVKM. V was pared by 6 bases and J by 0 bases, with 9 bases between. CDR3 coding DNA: TGTGCCAGCAGACCGGGACCCTCCTACGAGCAGTACTTC. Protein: CASRPGPSYEQYF.

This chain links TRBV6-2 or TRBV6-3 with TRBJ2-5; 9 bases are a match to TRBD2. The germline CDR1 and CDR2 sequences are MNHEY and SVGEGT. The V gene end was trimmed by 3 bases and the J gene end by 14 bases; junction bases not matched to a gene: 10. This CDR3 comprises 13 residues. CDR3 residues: CASSYPGLALTYF. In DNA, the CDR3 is TGTGCCAGCAGTTATCCAGGACTAGCGCTGACTTACTTC.

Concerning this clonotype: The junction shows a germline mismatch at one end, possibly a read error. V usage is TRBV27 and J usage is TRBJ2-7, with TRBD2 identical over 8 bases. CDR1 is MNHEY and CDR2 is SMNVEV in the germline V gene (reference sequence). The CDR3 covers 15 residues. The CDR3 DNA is TGTGCCAGCAGTCCCATGACTAGCGAAACCTACGACCAGTACTTC. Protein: CASSPMTSETYDQYF.

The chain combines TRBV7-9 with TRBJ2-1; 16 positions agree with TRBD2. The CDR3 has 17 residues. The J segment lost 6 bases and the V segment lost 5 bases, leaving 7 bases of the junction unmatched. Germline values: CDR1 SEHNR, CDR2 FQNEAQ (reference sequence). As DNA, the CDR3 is TGTGCCAGCAGCCCCGGGACTAGCGGGGGGGCCGTCAATGAGCAGTTCTTC. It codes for CASSPGTSGGAVNEQFF.

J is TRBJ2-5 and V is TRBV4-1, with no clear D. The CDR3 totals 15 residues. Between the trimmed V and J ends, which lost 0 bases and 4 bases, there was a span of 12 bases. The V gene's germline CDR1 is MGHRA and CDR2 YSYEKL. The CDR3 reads CASSQDTLSGETQYF. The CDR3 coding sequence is TGCGCCAGCAGCCAAGATACCCTTTCGGGAGAGACCCAGTACTTC.